The rows below give T cell receptor beta chains drawn from one sample of a study of shared clonotypes between healthy human individuals. Here immunoSEQ multiplex PCR was the method, and the copy in TCRdb shows in-frame clones only, minus some. The sample comprises 1.4 million to 1.5 million clones, approximately 97% of which are singletons, and over 1% rests with the top ten. The specimen was naive CD4+ T cells sorted from blood. Every receptor here comes from a man between 25 and 39 years old in good health. The CDR3 runs from the conserved cysteine through the conserved F or W. Fields, in order: J gene, CDR3 length, D gene, V gene, CDR3 protein. A D gene is named only where the DNA matches it firmly.

j_call: TRBJ1-1; cdr3_length: 16; d_call: TRBD1; v_call: TRBV27; cdr3_aa: CASSLSAQGGYTEAFF
j_call: TRBJ2-2; cdr3_length: 16; d_call: TRBD1; v_call: TRBV5-1; cdr3_aa: CASSLTGQGNTGELFF
j_call: TRBJ1-2; cdr3_length: 13; d_call: NA; v_call: TRBV5-1; cdr3_aa: CASSPTGGAGYTF
j_call: TRBJ1-1; cdr3_length: 13; d_call: NA; v_call: TRBV28; cdr3_aa: CASSLGLGEWAFF
j_call: TRBJ2-1; cdr3_length: 14; d_call: NA; v_call: TRBV11-3; cdr3_aa: CASSFVSGANEQFF
j_call: TRBJ2-1; cdr3_length: 14; d_call: NA; v_call: TRBV27; cdr3_aa: CASSSMRGHNEQFF
j_call: TRBJ2-3; cdr3_length: 16; d_call: TRBD2; v_call: TRBV18; cdr3_aa: CASSPPLAGVTDTQYF
j_call: TRBJ1-4; cdr3_length: 15; d_call: NA; v_call: TRBV6-5; cdr3_aa: CASSYSTGYNEKLFF
j_call: TRBJ1-2; cdr3_length: 13; d_call: NA; v_call: TRBV28; cdr3_aa: CASSLGGNYGYTF
j_call: TRBJ2-3; cdr3_length: 19; d_call: TRBD1; v_call: TRBV5-6; cdr3_aa: CASSLKGVGQGVYTDTQYF
j_call: TRBJ2-3; cdr3_length: 14; d_call: NA; v_call: TRBV5-6; cdr3_aa: CAFGSMAGTDTQYF
j_call: TRBJ1-1; cdr3_length: 15; d_call: NA; v_call: TRBV9; cdr3_aa: CASSVGSGRGTEAFF
j_call: TRBJ1-3; cdr3_length: 14; d_call: NA; v_call: TRBV4-3; cdr3_aa: CASSQGDSGNTIYF
j_call: TRBJ2-7; cdr3_length: 13; d_call: NA; v_call: TRBV11-3; cdr3_aa: CASSLGADYEQYF
j_call: TRBJ2-5; cdr3_length: 13; d_call: NA; v_call: TRBV7-3; cdr3_aa: CASSLHRLETQYF
j_call: TRBJ2-5; cdr3_length: 14; d_call: TRBD2; v_call: TRBV6-1; cdr3_aa: CASGRSREGETQYF
j_call: TRBJ2-5; cdr3_length: 15; d_call: TRBD2; v_call: TRBV28; cdr3_aa: CASSLFPSGPETQYF
j_call: TRBJ2-5; cdr3_length: 13; d_call: TRBD2; v_call: TRBV29-1; cdr3_aa: CSESRAGQETQYF
j_call: TRBJ2-1; cdr3_length: 13; d_call: NA; v_call: TRBV9; cdr3_aa: CASSEGQKYEQFF
j_call: TRBJ2-1; cdr3_length: 14; d_call: NA; v_call: TRBV7-6; cdr3_aa: CASSLASTPIEQFF
j_call: TRBJ2-2; cdr3_length: 15; d_call: NA; v_call: TRBV5-1; cdr3_aa: CASSVGQPGAGELFF
j_call: TRBJ2-1; cdr3_length: 15; d_call: TRBD2; v_call: TRBV11-3; cdr3_aa: CASSLYTGGPNEQFF
j_call: TRBJ1-2; cdr3_length: 10; d_call: NA; v_call: TRBV29-1; cdr3_aa: CSVDIRGYTF
j_call: TRBJ1-1; cdr3_length: 14; d_call: NA; v_call: TRBV28; cdr3_aa: CASSLVPQNTEAFF
j_call: TRBJ2-3; cdr3_length: 13; d_call: NA; v_call: TRBV5-1; cdr3_aa: CASSPSAGDTQYF
j_call: TRBJ2-3; cdr3_length: 15; d_call: NA; v_call: TRBV5-1; cdr3_aa: CASSLGGIPTDTQYF
j_call: TRBJ2-2; cdr3_length: 17; d_call: NA; v_call: TRBV7-6; cdr3_aa: CASSPPGPLRTPGELFF
j_call: TRBJ2-1; cdr3_length: 17; d_call: TRBD2; v_call: TRBV28; cdr3_aa: CASTGHAGLAGANEQFF
j_call: TRBJ2-7; cdr3_length: 13; d_call: NA; v_call: TRBV5-5; cdr3_aa: CASSLARGDEQYF
j_call: TRBJ2-3; cdr3_length: 13; d_call: NA; v_call: TRBV12-5; cdr3_aa: CASGLSTRDTQYF
j_call: TRBJ2-2; cdr3_length: 15; d_call: NA; v_call: TRBV11-2; cdr3_aa: CASSSGDRPPGELFF
j_call: TRBJ2-5; cdr3_length: 17; d_call: NA; v_call: TRBV27; cdr3_aa: CASSAATGRLGRETQYF
j_call: TRBJ2-3; cdr3_length: 13; d_call: NA; v_call: TRBV10-3; cdr3_aa: CAISESIRDTQYF
j_call: TRBJ2-7; cdr3_length: 14; d_call: NA; v_call: TRBV9; cdr3_aa: CASSVVAVTYEQYF
j_call: TRBJ2-2; cdr3_length: 14; d_call: NA; v_call: TRBV29-1; cdr3_aa: CSVNGAADTGELFF
j_call: TRBJ2-1; cdr3_length: 17; d_call: TRBD1; v_call: TRBV28; cdr3_aa: CASSPGPTGATYNEQFF
j_call: TRBJ2-5; cdr3_length: 16; d_call: TRBD2; v_call: TRBV7-6; cdr3_aa: CASSLRREESWETQYF
j_call: TRBJ2-4; cdr3_length: 16; d_call: NA; v_call: TRBV28; cdr3_aa: CASSLPGAWVKNIQYF
j_call: TRBJ2-5; cdr3_length: 15; d_call: NA; v_call: TRBV18; cdr3_aa: CASSPIFQGKETQYF
j_call: TRBJ2-5; cdr3_length: 15; d_call: TRBD1; v_call: TRBV18; cdr3_aa: CASSTMGQNQETQYF
j_call: TRBJ1-4; cdr3_length: 14; d_call: NA; v_call: TRBV6-6; cdr3_aa: CASTKTAAREKLFF
j_call: TRBJ2-5; cdr3_length: 14; d_call: NA; v_call: TRBV28; cdr3_aa: CASSSQGGQETQYF
j_call: TRBJ2-5; cdr3_length: 18; d_call: TRBD2; v_call: TRBV12-5; cdr3_aa: CASGSPPSRGLAGVAQYF
j_call: TRBJ2-1; cdr3_length: 18; d_call: TRBD1; v_call: TRBV27; cdr3_aa: CASSYEIRGPLDVNEQFF
j_call: TRBJ2-2; cdr3_length: 15; d_call: TRBD1; v_call: TRBV6-5; cdr3_aa: CASIGQGGVAGELFF
j_call: TRBJ2-5; cdr3_length: 14; d_call: TRBD2; v_call: TRBV5-1; cdr3_aa: CASRSGLAAQTQYF
j_call: TRBJ2-3; cdr3_length: 15; d_call: NA; v_call: TRBV11-2; cdr3_aa: CASSNTGTTTDTQYF
j_call: TRBJ1-4; cdr3_length: 15; d_call: NA; v_call: TRBV11-2; cdr3_aa: CASSFNLDGNEKLFF
j_call: TRBJ2-2; cdr3_length: 14; d_call: TRBD2; v_call: TRBV10-1; cdr3_aa: CASSVWGGSGELFF
j_call: TRBJ2-2; cdr3_length: 16; d_call: NA; v_call: TRBV2; cdr3_aa: CASTKGASGNTGELFF
j_call: TRBJ1-2; cdr3_length: 13; d_call: TRBD1; v_call: TRBV9; cdr3_aa: CASSADRADGYTF
j_call: TRBJ1-5; cdr3_length: 14; d_call: NA; v_call: TRBV27; cdr3_aa: CASRANTGIGPQHF
j_call: TRBJ1-2; cdr3_length: 14; d_call: NA; v_call: TRBV7-2; cdr3_aa: CASSRDSANYGYTF
j_call: TRBJ2-7; cdr3_length: 18; d_call: NA; v_call: TRBV18; cdr3_aa: CASSSRNYHFAPPYEQYF